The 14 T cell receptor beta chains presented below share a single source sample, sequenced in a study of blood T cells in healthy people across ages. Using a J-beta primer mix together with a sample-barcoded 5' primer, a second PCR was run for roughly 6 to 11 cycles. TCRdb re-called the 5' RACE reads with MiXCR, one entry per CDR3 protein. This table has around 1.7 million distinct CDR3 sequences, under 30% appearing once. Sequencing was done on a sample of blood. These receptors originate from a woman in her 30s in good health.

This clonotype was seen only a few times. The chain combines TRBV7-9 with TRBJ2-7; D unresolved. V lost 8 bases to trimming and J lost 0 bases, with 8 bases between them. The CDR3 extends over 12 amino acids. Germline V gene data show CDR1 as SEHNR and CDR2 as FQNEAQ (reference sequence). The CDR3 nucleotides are TGTGCCAGCGGTAGACCCTCCTACGAGCAGTACTTC. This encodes CASGRPSYEQYF.

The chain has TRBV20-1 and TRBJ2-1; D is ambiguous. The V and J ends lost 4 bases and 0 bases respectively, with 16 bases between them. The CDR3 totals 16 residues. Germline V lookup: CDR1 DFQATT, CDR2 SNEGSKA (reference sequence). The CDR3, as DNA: TGCAGTGCTACGATCCCCCCGGGTAGCTCCTACAATGAGCAGTTCTTC. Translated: CSATIPPGSSYNEQFF.

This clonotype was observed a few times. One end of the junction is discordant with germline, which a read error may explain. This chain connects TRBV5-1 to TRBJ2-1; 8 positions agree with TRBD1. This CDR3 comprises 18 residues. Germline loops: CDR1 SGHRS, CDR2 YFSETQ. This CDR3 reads CACSLSPAGTGPSNEQFF. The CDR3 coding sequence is TGCGCCTGCAGCTTATCACCGGCGGGGACAGGACCGTCCAATGAGCAGTTCTTC.

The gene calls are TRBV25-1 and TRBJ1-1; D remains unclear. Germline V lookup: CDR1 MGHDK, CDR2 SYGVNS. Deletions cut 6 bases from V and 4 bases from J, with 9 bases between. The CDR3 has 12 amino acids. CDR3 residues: CASRLGPTEAFF. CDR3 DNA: TGTGCCAGCAGGTTGGGTCCCACTGAAGCTTTCTTT. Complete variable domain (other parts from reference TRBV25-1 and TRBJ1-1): EADIYQTPRYLVIGTGKKITLECSQTMGHDKMYWYQQDPGMELHLIHYSYGVNSTEKGDLSSESTVSRIRTEHFPLTLESARPSHTSQYLCASRLGPTEAFFGQGTRLTVV.

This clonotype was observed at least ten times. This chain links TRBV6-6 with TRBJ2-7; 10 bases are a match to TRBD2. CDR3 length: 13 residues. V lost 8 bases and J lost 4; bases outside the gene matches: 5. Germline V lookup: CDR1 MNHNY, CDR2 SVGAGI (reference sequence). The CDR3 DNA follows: TGTGCCAGCTCCACTAGCGGGGTATACGAGCAGTACTTC. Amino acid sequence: CASSTSGVYEQYF.

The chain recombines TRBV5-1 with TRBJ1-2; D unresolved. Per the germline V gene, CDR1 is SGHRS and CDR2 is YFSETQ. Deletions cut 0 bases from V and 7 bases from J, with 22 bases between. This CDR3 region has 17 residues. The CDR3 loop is CASSLGRGNLLSRGYTF. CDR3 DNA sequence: TGCGCCAGCAGCTTGGGCCGAGGAAATCTGCTGAGCCGTGGCTACACCTTC.

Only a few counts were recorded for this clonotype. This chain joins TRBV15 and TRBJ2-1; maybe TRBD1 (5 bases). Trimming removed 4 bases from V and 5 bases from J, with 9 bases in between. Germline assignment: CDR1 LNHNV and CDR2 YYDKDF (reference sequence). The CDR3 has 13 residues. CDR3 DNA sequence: TGTGCCACCAGCATTACAGGAGACAATGAGCAGTTCTTC. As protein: CATSITGDNEQFF.

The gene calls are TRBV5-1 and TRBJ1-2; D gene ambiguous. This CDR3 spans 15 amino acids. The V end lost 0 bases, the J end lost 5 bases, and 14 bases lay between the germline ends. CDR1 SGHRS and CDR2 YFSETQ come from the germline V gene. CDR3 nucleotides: TGCGCCAGCAGCTTGGCCGGTCAGGTGCCGTATGGCTACACCTTC. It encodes CASSLAGQVPYGYTF. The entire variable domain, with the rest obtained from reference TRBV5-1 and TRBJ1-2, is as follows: KAGVTQTPRYLIKTRGQQVTLSCSPISGHRSVSWYQQTPGQGLQFLFEYFSETQRNKGNFPGRFSGRQFSNSRSEMNVSTLELGDSALYLCASSLAGQVPYGYTFGSGTRLTVV.

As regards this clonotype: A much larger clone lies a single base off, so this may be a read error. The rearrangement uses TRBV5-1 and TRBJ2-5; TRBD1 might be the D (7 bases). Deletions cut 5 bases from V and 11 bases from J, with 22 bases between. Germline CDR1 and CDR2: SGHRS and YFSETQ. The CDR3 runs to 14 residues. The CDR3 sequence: CASSSTGDSYKQYF. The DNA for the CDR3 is TGCGCCAGCAGTTCCACAGGGGACTCCTACAAGCAGTACTTC.

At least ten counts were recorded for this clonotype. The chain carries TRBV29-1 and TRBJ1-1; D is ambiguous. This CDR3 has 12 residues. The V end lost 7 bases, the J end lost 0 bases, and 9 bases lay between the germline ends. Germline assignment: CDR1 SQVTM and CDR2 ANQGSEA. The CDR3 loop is CSARRVNTEAFF. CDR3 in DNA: TGCAGCGCCCGAAGGGTGAACACTGAAGCTTTCTTT.

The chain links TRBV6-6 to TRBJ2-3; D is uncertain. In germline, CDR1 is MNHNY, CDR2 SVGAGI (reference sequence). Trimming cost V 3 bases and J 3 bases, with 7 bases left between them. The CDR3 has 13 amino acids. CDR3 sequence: CASSYATTDTQYF. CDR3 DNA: TGTGCCAGCAGTTATGCGACAACAGATACGCAGTATTTT.

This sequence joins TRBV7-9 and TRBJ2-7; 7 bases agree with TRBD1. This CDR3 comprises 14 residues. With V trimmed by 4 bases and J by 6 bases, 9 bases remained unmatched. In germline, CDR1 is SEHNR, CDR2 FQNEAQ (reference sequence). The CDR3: CASSSLQGPGEQYF. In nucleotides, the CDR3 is TGTGCCAGCAGCTCACTACAGGGGCCGGGCGAGCAGTACTTC.

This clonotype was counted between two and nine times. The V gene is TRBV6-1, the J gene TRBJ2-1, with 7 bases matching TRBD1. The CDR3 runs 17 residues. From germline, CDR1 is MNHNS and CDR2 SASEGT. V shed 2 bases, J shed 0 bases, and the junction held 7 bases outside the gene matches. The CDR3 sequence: CASSESPGQSSYNEQFF. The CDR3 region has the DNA TGTGCCAGCAGTGAATCTCCGGGACAGAGCTCCTACAATGAGCAGTTCTTC.

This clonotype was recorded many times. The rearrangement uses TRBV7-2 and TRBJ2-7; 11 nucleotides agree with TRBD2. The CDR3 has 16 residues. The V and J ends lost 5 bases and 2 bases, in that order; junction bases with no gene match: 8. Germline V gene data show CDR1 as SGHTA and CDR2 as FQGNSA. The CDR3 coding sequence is TGTGCCAGCAGCCTTGGGACTAGCGGAGCCCCCTACGAGCAGTACTTC. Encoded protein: CASSLGTSGAPYEQYF.